This note documents a single T cell receptor beta chain sequence. The antigen it binds to is not known. No base qualities exist here, and no much larger clone lies one base off it. These data belong to a study of T cell clonotyping in hematopoietic cell transplantation (dated by TCRdb to the early 2020s). Study-wide context: A total of more than 130 blood samples were collected in the study from 30 to 45 consecutive transplant recipients and their related donors. Recruitment of patients was conducted between September 2015 and January 2017, and follow-up was continued until late 2020 or death. What the authors observed across the whole study: Sample size was limited, and cells were not sorted, so CD4 and CD8 repertoire contributions could not be separated. After transplant, TCR diversity in recipients dropped, and pathologically expanded clonotypes climbed progressively between day 30 and day 180. Recipient repertoires showed only a small fraction of overlap with donor repertoires, and over 95% appeared de novo at the given depth. Broader posttransplant TCR repertoire diversity was predicted by donor and pretransplant recipient Inverse Simpson Index values.

The CDR3 measures 14 amino acids from cysteine to phenylalanine. The read is trimmed to its CDR3 DNA, 42 bases read in frame from base 1. After removal of 6 bases from V and 7 bases from J, the junction retains 6 bases not matched to a gene. CDR1 MDHEN and CDR2 SYDVKM are derived from the germline V gene. The time point label, as the study defines it: 30 days after allo-HCT. Recipient blood was collected about 28 days before transplant and at days 30, 100 and 180 after transplant. Nuclei Lysis Solution was used to extract genomic DNA from fresh or cryopreserved unfractionated peripheral blood mononuclear cells. With the immunoSEQ assay, which is a bias-controlled multiplex PCR relying on V- and J-specific primers, TCR beta CDR3 regions were amplified from genomic DNA. A proprietary barcode and Illumina adapter sequences were added to the CDR3 amplicons in a second PCR step. An Illumina MiSeq instrument was used to sequence the CDR3 libraries. The study's own analysis went as follows. immunoSEQ Analyzer 3.0 was used for export and quality control, with R Bioconductor and Immunarch used for downstream analyses. Only productive rearrangements in the normalized downsampled data set were used to calculate repertoire metrics. In the normalized cohort, clonotypes with more than 5 templates were defined as pathologically expanded. The Inverse Simpson Index was used to measure repertoire diversity. The non-normalized data set was used for CMV-specificity analyses so that all clonotypes could be captured. This immuneACCESS table, as held by TCRdb, lists in-frame sequences with V and J called but not all clones. Of the missing ones, under half trace to an unresolved V gene in checked studies; the others have no known cause. V, J and clone size are those of that table, while D and trimming were read from the DNA. This sample is represented by about 15,000 clones; about 94% of them were singletons. Approximately 4.9% of the sample belongs to the ten largest clones.

The TCR originated in a male patient between 55 and 70 years old who had an allogeneic stem cell transplant from an unrelated donor, so the T cells may come from the graft donor. Some clones in this sample may be carry-over from other donors' samples. This sample comprised PBMCs, obtained 30 days after allogeneic stem cell transplant. Recombination connected TRBV28 to TRBJ2-5, with 12 bases in between that match TRBD1. The CDR3 region has the sequence CASSRDRGQGTQYF. At the DNA level, the sequence is TGTGCCAGCAGCCGGGACAGGGGGCAGGGGACCCAGTACTTC.